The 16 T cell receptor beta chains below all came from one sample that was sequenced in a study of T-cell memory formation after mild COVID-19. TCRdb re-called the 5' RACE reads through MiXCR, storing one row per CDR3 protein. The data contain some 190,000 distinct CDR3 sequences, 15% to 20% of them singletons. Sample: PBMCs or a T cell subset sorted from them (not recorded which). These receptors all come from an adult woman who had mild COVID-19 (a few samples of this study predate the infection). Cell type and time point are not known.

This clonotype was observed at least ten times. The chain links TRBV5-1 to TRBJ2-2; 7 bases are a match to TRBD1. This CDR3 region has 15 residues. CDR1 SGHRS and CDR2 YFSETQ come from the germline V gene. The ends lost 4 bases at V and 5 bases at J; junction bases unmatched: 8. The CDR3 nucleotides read TGCGCCAGCAGCAAGGGGGCGGATCCAACCGGGGAGCTGTTTTTT. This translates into CASSKGADPTGELFF.

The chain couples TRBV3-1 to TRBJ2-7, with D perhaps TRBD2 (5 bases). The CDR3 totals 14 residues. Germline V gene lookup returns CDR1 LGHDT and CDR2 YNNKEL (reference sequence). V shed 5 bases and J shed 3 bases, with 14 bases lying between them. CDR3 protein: CASSYALRGYEQYF. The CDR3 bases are TGTGCCAGCAGCTACGCTCTTCGGGGCTACGAGCAGTACTTC.

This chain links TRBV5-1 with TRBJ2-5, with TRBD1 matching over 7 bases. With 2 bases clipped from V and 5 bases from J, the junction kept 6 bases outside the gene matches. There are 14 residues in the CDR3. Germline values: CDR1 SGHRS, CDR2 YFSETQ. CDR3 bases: TGCGCCAGCAGCTTCGACAGGGTAGGGGAGACCCAGTACTTC. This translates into CASSFDRVGETQYF.

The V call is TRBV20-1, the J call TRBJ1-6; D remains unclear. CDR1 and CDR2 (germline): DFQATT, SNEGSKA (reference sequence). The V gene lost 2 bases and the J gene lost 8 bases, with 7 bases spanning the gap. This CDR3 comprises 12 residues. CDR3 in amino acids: CSARRVDSPLHF. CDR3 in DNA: TGCAGTGCTAGACGGGTGGATTCACCCCTCCACTTT.

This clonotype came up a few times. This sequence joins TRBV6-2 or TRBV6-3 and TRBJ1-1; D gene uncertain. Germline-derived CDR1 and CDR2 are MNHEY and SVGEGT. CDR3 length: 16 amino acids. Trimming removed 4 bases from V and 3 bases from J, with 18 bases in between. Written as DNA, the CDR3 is TGTGCCAGCAGTTCCGGAATAACCGGGTCGCACACTGAAGCTTTCTTT. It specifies CASSSGITGSHTEAFF.

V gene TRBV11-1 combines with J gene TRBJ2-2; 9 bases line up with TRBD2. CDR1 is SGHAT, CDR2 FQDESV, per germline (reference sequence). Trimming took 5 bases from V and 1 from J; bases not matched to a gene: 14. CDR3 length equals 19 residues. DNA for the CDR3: TGTGCCAGCAGCATAGGCTACGCGACTAGCGGTCTGAACACCGGGGAGCTGTTTTTT. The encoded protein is CASSIGYATSGLNTGELFF.

The CDR3 protein is CASSFAGLNTEAFF. In nucleotides, the CDR3 is TGTGCCAGCAGCTTTGCAGGGCTGAACACTGAAGCTTTCTTT. This chain uses TRBV11-3 with TRBJ1-1, with D tentatively TRBD1 (5 bases). The length of the CDR3 is 14 residues. V lost 3 bases and J 0 bases, leaving 8 bases between the germline ends. Germline lookup yields CDR1 SGHNT and CDR2 YENEEA. Based on the CDR3 plus reference TRBV11-3 and TRBJ1-1, the full variable domain is EAGVVQSPRYKIIEKKQPVAFWCNPISGHNTLYWYLQNLGQGPELLIRYENEEAVDDSQLPKDRFSAERLKGVDSTLKIQPAELGDSAVYLCASSFAGLNTEAFFGQGTRLTVV.

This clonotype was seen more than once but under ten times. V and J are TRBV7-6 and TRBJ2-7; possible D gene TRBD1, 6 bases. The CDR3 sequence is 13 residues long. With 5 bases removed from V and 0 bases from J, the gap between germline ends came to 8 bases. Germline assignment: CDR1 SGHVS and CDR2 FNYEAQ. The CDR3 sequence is CASSRTDSYEQYF. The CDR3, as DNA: TGTGCCAGCAGCAGGACAGACTCCTACGAGCAGTACTTC.

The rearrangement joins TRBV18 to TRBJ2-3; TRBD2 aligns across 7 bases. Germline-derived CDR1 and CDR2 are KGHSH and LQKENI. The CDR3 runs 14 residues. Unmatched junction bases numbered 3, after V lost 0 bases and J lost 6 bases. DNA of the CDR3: TGTGCCAGCTCACCACCGGCACTAGCGGATACGCAGTATTTT. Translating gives CASSPPALADTQYF.

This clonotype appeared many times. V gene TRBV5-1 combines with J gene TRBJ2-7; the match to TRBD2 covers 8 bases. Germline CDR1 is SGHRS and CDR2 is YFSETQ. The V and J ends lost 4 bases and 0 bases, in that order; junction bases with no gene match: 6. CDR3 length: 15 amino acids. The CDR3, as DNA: TGCGCCAGCAGCATGATAGCGGGGAGCTCCTACGAGCAGTACTTC. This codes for CASSMIAGSSYEQYF.

The CDR3 region has the DNA TGTGCCACCAGCAGAGCTGATACGCAGTATTTT. Amino acids: CATSRADTQYF. This chain links TRBV15 with TRBJ2-3; D not certain. Germline values: CDR1 LNHNV, CDR2 YYDKDF (reference sequence). The CDR3 runs to 11 residues. Trimming pared 1 base from V and 6 bases from J, leaving 2 bases between.

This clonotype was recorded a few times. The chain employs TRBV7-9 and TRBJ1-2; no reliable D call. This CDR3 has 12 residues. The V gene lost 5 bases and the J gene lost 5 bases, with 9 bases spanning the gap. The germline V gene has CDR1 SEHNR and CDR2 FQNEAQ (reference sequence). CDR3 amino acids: CASSTLIYGYTF. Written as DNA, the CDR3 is TGTGCCAGCAGCACACTCATTTATGGCTACACCTTC.

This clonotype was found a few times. The CDR3 reads CASSLSGIQETQYF. The CDR3 nucleotides are TGCGCCAGCAGCTTGTCGGGGATCCAAGAGACCCAGTACTTC. The gene calls are TRBV5-1 and TRBJ2-5; D is perhaps TRBD2 (5 bases). Looked up from germline, CDR1 is SGHRS and CDR2 is YFSETQ. This CDR3 has 14 residues. V lost 1 base, J lost 1 base, and 8 bases lay in between.

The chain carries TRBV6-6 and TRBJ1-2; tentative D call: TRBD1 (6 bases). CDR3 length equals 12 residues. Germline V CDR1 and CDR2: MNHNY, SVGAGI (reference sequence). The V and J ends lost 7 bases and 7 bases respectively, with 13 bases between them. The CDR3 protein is CASTRDNRGYTF. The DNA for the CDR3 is TGTGCCAGCACCAGGGACAACCGTGGCTACACCTTC.

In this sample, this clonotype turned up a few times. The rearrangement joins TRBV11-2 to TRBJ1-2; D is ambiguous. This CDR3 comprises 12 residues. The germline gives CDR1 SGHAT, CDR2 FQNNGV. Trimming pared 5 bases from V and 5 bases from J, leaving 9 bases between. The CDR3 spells CASSPRPYGYTF. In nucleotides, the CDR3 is TGTGCCAGCAGCCCGCGGCCTTATGGCTACACCTTC.

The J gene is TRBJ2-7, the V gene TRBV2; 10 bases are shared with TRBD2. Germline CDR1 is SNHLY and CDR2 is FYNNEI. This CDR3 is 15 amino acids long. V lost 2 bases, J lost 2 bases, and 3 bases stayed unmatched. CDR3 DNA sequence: TGTGCCAGCAGTGAAAATCTAGCGGGGGCCTACGAGCAGTACTTC. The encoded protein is CASSENLAGAYEQYF.